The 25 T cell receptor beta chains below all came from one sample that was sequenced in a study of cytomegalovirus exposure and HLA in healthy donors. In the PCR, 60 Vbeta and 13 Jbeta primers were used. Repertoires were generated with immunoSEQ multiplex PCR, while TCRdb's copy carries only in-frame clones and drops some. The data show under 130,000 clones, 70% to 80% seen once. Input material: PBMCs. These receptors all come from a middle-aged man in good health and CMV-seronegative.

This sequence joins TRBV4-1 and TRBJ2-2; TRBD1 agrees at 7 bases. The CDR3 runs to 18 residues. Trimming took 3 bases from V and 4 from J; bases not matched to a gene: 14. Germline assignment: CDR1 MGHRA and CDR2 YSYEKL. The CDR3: CASSHPVRGRPGTGELFF. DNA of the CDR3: TGCGCCAGCAGCCACCCCGTGAGGGGGCGACCGGGCACCGGGGAGCTGTTTTTT.

The CDR3 DNA is TGCAGCGTCACGCGGGGGGGCTTTTTGGATGAGCAGTTCTTC. This sequence encodes CSVTRGGFLDEQFF. The rearrangement links TRBV29-1 to TRBJ2-1; 9 bases line up with TRBD2. The CDR3 covers 14 residues. Germline V CDR1 and CDR2: SQVTM, ANQGSEA. After removal of 6 bases from V and 8 bases from J, the junction contained 11 bases not matched to a gene.

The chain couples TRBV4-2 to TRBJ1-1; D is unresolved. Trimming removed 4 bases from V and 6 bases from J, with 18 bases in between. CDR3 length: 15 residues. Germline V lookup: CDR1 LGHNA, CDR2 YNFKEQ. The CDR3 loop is CASSPEELEEAEAFF. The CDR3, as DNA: TGTGCCAGCAGCCCGGAAGAGTTAGAGGAGGCTGAAGCTTTCTTT.

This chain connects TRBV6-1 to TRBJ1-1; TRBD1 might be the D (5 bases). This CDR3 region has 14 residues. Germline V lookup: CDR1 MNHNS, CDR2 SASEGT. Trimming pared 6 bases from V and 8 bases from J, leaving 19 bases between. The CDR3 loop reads CASREGLATPEAFF. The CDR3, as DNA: TGTGCCAGCAGAGAGGGACTGGCCACCCCAGAAGCTTTCTTT.

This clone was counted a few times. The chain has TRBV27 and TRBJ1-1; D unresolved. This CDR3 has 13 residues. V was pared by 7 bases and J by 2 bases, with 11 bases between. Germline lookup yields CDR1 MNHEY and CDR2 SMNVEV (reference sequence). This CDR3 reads CASTPTGNTEAFF. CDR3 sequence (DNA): TGTGCCAGCACCCCGACGGGTAACACTGAAGCTTTCTTT.

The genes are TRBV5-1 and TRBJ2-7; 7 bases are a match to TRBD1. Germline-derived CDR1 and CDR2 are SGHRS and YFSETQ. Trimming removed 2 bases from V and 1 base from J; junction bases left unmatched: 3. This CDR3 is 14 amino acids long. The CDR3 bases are TGCGCCAGCAGCTTCGAGGGGGCGTCCTACGAGCAGTACTTC. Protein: CASSFEGASYEQYF.

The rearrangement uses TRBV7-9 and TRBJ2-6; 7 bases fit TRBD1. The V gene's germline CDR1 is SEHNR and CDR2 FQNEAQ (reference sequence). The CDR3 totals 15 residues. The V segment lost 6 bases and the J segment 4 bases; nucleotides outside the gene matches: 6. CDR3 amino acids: CASSTGAQGANVLTF. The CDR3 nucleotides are TGTGCCAGCAGTACAGGGGCGCAAGGGGCCAACGTCCTGACTTTC.

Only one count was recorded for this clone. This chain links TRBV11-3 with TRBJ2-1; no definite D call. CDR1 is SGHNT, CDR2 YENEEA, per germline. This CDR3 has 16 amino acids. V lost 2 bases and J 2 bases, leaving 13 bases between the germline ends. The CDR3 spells CASSLRDFLTYNEQFF. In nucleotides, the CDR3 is TGTGCCAGCAGCTTACGAGACTTCTTGACCTACAATGAGCAGTTCTTC.

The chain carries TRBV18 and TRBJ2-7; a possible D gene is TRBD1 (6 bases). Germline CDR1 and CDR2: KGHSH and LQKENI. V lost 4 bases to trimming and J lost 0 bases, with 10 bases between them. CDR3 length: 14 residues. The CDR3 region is CASSRDKSSYEQYF. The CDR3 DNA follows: TGTGCCAGCTCACGGGACAAATCCTCCTACGAGCAGTACTTC.

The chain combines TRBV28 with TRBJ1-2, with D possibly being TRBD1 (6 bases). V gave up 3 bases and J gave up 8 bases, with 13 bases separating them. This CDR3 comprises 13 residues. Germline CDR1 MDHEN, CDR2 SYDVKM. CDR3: CASSFLSQGGYTF. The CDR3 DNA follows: TGTGCCAGCAGTTTTCTATCCCAGGGGGGCTACACCTTC.

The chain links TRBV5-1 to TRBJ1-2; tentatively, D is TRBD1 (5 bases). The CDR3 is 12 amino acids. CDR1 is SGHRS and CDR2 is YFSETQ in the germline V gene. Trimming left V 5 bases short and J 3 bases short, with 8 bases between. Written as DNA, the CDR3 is TGCGCCAGCAGGACGGGGGACTATGGCTACACCTTC. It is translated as CASRTGDYGYTF.

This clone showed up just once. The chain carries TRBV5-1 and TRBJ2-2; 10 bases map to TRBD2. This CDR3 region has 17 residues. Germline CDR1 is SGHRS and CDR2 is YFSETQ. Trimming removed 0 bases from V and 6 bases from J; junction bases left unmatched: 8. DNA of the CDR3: TGCGCCAGCAGCTTGGCTAGCGGGGGACCCCTGTCCGGGGAGCTGTTTTTT. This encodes CASSLASGGPLSGELFF.

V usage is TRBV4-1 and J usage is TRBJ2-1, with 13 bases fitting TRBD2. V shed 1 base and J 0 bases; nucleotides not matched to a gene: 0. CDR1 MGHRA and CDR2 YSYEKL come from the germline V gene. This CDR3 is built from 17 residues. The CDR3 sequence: CASSQGLAGGSYNEQFF. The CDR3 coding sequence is TGCGCCAGCAGCCAAGGACTAGCGGGAGGCTCCTACAATGAGCAGTTCTTC.

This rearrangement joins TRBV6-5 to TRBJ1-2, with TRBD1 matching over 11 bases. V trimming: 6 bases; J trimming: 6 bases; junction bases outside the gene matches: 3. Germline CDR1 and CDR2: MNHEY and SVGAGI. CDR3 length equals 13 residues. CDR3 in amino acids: CASRWTGGNGYTF. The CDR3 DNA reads TGTGCCAGCAGATGGACAGGGGGCAATGGCTACACCTTC.

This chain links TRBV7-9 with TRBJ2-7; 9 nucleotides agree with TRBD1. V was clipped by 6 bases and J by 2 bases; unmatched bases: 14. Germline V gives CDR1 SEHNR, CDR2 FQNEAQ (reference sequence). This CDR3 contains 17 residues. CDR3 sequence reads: CASRVLAWTGVPYEQYF. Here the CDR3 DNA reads TGTGCCAGCAGAGTATTAGCCTGGACAGGGGTACCCTACGAGCAGTACTTC. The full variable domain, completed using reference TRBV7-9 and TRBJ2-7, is DTGVSQNPRHKITKRGQNVTFRCDPISEHNRLYWYRQTLGQGPEFLTYFQNEAQLEKSRLLSDRFSAERPKGSFSTLEIQRTEQGDSAMYLCASRVLAWTGVPYEQYFGPGTRLTVT.

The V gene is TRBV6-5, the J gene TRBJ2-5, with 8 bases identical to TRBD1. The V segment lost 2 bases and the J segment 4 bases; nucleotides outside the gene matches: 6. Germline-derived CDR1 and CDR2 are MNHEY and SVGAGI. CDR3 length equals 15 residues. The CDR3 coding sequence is TGTGCCAGCAGTTACAACGACAGGGGACGAGAGACCCAGTACTTC. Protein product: CASSYNDRGRETQYF.

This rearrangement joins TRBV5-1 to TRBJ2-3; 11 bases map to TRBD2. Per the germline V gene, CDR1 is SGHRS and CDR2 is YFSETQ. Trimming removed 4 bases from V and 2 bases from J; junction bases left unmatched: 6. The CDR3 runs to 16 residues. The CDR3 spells CASSKGLADFTDTQYF. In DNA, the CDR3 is TGCGCCAGCAGCAAGGGACTAGCGGACTTCACAGATACGCAGTATTTT.

The DNA of the CDR3 is TGTGCCAGTAGGGTACTAGCGGGGAGCTCCTACAATGAGCAGTTCTTC. This encodes CASRVLAGSSYNEQFF. This chain connects TRBV19 to TRBJ2-1; 10 nucleotides agree with TRBD2. J was trimmed by 0 bases and V by 6 bases; bases with no gene match: 5. CDR1 is LNHDA and CDR2 is SQIVND in the germline V gene (reference sequence). This CDR3 contains 16 residues.

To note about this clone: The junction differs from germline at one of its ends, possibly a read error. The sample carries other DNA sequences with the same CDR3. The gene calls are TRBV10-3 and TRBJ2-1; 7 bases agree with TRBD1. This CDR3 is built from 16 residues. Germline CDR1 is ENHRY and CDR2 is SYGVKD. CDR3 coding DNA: TGCGCCATCAGTGAGGGATCGGGGACAGAAAACGATGAGCAGTTCTTC. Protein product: CAISEGSGTENDEQFF.

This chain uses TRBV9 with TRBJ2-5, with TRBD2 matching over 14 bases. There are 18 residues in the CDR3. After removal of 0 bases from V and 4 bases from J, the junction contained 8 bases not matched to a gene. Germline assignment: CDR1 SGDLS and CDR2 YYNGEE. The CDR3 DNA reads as TGTGCCAGCAGCGTAGCGGGGACTAGCGGGGGCCCCTCAGAGACCCAGTACTTC. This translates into CASSVAGTSGGPSETQYF.

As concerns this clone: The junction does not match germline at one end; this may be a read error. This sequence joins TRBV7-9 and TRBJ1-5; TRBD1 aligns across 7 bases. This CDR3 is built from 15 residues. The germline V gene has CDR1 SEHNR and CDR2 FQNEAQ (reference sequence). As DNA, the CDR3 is TGTTCCAGCAGCTCGACAGGGCCTAGCAATCAGCCCCAGCATTTT. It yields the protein CSSSSTGPSNQPQHF.

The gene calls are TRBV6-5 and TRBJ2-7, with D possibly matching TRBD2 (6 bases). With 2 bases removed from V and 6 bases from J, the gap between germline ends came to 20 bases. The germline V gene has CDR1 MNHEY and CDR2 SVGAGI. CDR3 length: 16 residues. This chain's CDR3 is CASSYLTSGGGAEQYF. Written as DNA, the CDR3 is TGTGCCAGCAGTTACCTCACCTCCGGGGGTGGGGCCGAGCAGTACTTC.

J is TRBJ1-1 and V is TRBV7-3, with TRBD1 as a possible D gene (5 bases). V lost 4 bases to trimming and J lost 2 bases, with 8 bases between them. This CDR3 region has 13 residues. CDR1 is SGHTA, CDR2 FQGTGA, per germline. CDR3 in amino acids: CASSSDSNTEAFF. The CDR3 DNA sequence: TGTGCCAGCAGCTCAGACAGTAACACTGAAGCTTTCTTT.

In DNA, the CDR3 is TGCGCCAGCAGCCCCCGGGAGGGGGCGGATGTAGAAAAACTGTTTTTT. Translating gives CASSPREGADVEKLFF. This chain connects TRBV4-3 to TRBJ1-4; 7 bases agree with TRBD1. From germline, CDR1 is LGHNA and CDR2 YSLEER. J gave up 8 bases and V 4 bases, and 13 bases lay outside the gene matches. CDR3 size: 16 residues.

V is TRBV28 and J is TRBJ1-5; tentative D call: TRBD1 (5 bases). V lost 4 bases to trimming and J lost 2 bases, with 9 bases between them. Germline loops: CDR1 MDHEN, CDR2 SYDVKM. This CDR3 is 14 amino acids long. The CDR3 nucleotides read TGTGCCAGCAGTTCAGGGTTTGGCAATCAGCCCCAGCATTTT. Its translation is CASSSGFGNQPQHF.